The rows below give T cell receptor beta chains drawn from one sample of a study of long-term antiretroviral therapy in people with HIV. This table comes from immunoSEQ multiplex PCR, and its TCRdb copy is limited to in-frame clones, with some not included. The top ten clones hold roughly 15% of a sample with under 15,000 clones, around 80% of them seen once. The sequencing here drew on unsorted PBMCs, taken 3.4 years after starting antiretroviral therapy. Receptors originate from a man aged 40-49 years with HIV. Each CDR3 is given with its conserved first and last residue. D genes are given only for firm matches.

d_gene: TRBD2
v_gene: TRBV7-8
j_gene: TRBJ2-2
CDR3aa: CASSLRLAGEAGELFF

d_gene: -
v_gene: TRBV15
j_gene: TRBJ1-2
CDR3aa: CATSREKGDRYGYTF

d_gene: -
v_gene: TRBV29-1
j_gene: TRBJ1-1
CDR3aa: CSVVGAGTEAFF

d_gene: TRBD1
v_gene: TRBV5-1
j_gene: TRBJ2-5
CDR3aa: CASSPRDSTQTQYF

d_gene: -
v_gene: TRBV5-1
j_gene: TRBJ2-7
CDR3aa: CASSRDASSYEQYF

d_gene: TRBD1
v_gene: TRBV4-1
j_gene: TRBJ1-1
CDR3aa: CASSQGQGDTSEAFF

d_gene: -
v_gene: TRBV7-2
j_gene: TRBJ1-2
CDR3aa: CASRVGGPSHYGYTF

d_gene: -
v_gene: TRBV7-9
j_gene: TRBJ1-2
CDR3aa: CASSINVLGAGGYTF

d_gene: TRBD1
v_gene: TRBV11-1
j_gene: TRBJ1-1
CDR3aa: CASSARGQVTEAFF

d_gene: TRBD1
v_gene: TRBV19
j_gene: TRBJ1-2
CDR3aa: CASSKDRGVGGYTF